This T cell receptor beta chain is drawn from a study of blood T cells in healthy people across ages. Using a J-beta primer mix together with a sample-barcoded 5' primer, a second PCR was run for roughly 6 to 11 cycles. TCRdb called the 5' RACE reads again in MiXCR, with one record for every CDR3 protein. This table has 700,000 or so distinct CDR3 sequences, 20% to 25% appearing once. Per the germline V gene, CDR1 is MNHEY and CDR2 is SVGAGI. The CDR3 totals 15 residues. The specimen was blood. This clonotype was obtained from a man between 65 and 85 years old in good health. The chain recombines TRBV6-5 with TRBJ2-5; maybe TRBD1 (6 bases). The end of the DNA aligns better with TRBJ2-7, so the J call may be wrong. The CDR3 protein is CASSYRETGFYEQYF. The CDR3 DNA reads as TGTGCCAGCAGCTATCGAGAGACAGGCTTCTACGAGCAGTACTTC.